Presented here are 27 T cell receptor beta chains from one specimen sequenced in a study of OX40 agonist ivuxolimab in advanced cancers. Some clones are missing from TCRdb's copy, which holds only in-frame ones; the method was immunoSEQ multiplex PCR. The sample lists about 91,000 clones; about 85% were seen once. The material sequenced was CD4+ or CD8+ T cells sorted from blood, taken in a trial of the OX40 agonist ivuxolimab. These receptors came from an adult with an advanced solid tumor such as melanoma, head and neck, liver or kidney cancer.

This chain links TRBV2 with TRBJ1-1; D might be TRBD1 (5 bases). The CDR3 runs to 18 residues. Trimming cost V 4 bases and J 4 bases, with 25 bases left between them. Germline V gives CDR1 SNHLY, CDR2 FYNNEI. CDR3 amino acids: CASSGDFGSPHTSTEAFF. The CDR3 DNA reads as TGTGCCAGCAGTGGGGACTTCGGAAGCCCACACACGAGCACTGAAGCTTTCTTT.

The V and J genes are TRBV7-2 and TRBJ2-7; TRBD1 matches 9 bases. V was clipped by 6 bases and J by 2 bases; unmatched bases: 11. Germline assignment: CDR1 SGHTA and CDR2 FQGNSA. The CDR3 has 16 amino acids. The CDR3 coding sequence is TGTGCCAGCAGAGCATCCGGGACAGGGACTCCCTACGAGCAGTACTTC. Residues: CASRASGTGTPYEQYF.

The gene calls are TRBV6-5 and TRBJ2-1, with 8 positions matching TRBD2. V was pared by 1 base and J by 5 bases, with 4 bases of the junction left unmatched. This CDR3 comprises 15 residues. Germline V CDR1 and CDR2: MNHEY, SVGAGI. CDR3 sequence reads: CASSYYGGAHNEQFF. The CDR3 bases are TGTGCCAGCAGTTACTACGGGGGGGCCCACAATGAGCAGTTCTTC.

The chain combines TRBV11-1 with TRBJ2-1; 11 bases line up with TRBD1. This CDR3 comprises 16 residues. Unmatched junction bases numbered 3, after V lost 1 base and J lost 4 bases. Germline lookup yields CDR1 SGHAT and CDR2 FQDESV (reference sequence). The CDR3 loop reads CASSLGGQGGYNEQFF. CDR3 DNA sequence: TGTGCCAGCAGCTTAGGGGGACAGGGGGGATACAATGAGCAGTTCTTC.

CDR3 residues: CASSLSYSQETQYF. As DNA, the CDR3 is TGTGCCAGCAGTTTATCGTACAGCCAAGAGACCCAGTACTTC. This chain joins TRBV27 and TRBJ2-5; D remains ambiguous. Germline V lookup: CDR1 MNHEY, CDR2 SMNVEV (reference sequence). The CDR3 spans 14 residues. V gave up 0 bases and J gave up 1 base, with 6 bases separating them.

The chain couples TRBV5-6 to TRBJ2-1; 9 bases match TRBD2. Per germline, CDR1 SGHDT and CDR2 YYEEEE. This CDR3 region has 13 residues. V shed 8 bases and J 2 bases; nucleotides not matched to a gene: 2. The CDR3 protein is CARRLAAYNEQFF. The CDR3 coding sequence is TGTGCCAGGCGACTAGCGGCCTACAATGAGCAGTTCTTC.

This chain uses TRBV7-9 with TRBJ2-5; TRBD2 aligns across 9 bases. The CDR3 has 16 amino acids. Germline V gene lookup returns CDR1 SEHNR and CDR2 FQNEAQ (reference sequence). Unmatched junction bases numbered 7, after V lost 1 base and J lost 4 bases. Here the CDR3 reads CASSLDAGGRRETQYF. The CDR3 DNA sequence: TGTGCCAGCAGCTTAGATGCGGGAGGGAGACGAGAGACCCAGTACTTC.

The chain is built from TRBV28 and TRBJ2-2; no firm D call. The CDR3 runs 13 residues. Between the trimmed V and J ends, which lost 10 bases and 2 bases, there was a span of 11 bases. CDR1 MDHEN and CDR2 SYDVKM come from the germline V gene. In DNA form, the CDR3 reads TGTGCCACAGATAGTGACAACACCGGGGAGCTGTTTTTT. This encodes CATDSDNTGELFF. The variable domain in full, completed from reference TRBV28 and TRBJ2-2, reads DVKVTQSSRYLVKRTGEKVFLECVQDMDHENMFWYRQDPGLGLRLIYFSYDVKMKEKGDIPEGYSVSREKKERFSLILESASTNQTSMYLCATDSDNTGELFFGEGSRLTVL.

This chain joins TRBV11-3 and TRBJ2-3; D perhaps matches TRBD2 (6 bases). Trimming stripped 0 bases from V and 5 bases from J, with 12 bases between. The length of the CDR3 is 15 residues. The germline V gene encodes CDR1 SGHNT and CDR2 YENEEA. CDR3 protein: CASSLDGGSRDTQYF. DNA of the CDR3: TGTGCCAGCAGCTTAGATGGGGGGTCGAGAGATACGCAGTATTTT.

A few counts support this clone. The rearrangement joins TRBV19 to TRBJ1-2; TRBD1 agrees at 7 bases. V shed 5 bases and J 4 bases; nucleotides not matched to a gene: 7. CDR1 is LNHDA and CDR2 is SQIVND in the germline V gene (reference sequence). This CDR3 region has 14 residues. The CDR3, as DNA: TGTGCCAGTAGTGTTCCGGGACAGATCTATGGCTACACCTTC. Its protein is CASSVPGQIYGYTF. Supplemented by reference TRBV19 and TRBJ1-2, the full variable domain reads DGGITQSPKYLFRKEGQNVTLSCEQNLNHDAMYWYRQDPGQGLRLIYYSQIVNDFQKGDIAEGYSVSREKKESFPLTVTSAQKNPTAFYLCASSVPGQIYGYTFGSGTRLTVV.

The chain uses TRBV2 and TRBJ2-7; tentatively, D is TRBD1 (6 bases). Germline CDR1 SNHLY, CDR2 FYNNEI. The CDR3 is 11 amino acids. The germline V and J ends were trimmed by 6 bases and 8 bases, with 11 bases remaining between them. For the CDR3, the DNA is TGTGCCAGCAGGGAACAGGGTCAGCAGTACGTC. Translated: CASREQGQQYV.

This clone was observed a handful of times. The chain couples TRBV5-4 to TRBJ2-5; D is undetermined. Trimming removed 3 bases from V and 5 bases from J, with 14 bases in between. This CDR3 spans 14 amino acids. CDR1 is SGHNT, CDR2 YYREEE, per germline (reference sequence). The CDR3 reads CASSSPPPAETQYF. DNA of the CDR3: TGTGCCAGCAGCTCCCCTCCCCCCGCCGAGACCCAGTACTTC.

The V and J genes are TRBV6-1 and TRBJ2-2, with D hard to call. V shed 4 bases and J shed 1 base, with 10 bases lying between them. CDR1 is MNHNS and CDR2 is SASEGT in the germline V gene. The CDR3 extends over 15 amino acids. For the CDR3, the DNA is TGTGCCAGCAGTGTCACGAGCGTGAACACCGGGGAGCTGTTTTTT. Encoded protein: CASSVTSVNTGELFF.

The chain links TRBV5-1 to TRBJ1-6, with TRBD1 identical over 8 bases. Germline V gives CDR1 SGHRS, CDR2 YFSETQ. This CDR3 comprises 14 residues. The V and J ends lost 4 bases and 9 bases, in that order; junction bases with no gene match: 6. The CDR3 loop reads CASSPGQGGSPLHF. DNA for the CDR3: TGCGCCAGCAGCCCCGGACAGGGCGGTTCACCCCTCCACTTT. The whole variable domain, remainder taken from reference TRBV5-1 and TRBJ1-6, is KAGVTQTPRYLIKTRGQQVTLSCSPISGHRSVSWYQQTPGQGLQFLFEYFSETQRNKGNFPGRFSGRQFSNSRSEMNVSTLELGDSALYLCASSPGQGGSPLHFGNGTRLTVT.

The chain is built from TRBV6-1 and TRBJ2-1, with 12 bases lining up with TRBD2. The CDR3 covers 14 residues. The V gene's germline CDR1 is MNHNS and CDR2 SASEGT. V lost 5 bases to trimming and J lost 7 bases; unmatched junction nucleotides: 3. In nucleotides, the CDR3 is TGTGCCAGCAGTAGACTAGCGGGAGATAATGAGCAGTTCTTC. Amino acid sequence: CASSRLAGDNEQFF.

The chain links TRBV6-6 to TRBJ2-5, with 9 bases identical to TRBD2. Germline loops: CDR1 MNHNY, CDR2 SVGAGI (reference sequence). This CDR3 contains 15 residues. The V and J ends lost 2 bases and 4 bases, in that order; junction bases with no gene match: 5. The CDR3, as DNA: TGTGCCAGCAGTTACCCTGGCGGGGGGGGAGAGACCCAGTACTTC. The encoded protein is CASSYPGGGGETQYF.

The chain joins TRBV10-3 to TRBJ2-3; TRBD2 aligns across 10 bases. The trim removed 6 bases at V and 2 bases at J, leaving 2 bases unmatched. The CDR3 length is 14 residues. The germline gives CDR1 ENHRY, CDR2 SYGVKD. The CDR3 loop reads CAIRLAGPTDTQYF. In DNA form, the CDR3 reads TGTGCCATCAGACTAGCGGGGCCCACAGATACGCAGTATTTT.

The CDR3 here is CASSGTSLATQYF. CDR3 nucleotide sequence: TGTGCCAGCAGTGGGACAAGCCTTGCGACCCAGTACTTC. This rearrangement joins TRBV28 to TRBJ2-5; a weak D match, TRBD1 (6 bases). V was clipped by 5 bases and J by 7 bases, with 14 bases between them. This CDR3 has 13 amino acids. In germline, CDR1 is MDHEN, CDR2 SYDVKM.

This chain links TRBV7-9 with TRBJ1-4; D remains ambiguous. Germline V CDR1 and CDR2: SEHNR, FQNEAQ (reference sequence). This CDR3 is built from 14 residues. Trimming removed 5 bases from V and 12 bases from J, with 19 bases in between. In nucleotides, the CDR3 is TGTGCCAGCAGCCCCAGACGTGCTACAGACGAACTGTTTTTT. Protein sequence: CASSPRRATDELFF.

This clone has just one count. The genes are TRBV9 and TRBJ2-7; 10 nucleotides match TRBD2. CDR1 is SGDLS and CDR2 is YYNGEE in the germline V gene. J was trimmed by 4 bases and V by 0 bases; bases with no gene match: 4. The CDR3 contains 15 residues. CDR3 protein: CASSVELAGVYEQYF. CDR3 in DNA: TGTGCCAGCAGCGTAGAGCTAGCGGGAGTTTACGAGCAGTACTTC.

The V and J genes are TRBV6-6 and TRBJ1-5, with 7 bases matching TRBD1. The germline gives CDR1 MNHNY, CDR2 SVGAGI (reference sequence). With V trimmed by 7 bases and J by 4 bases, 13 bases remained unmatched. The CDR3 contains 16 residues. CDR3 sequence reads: CASKGGSNRENQPQHF. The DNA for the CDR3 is TGTGCCAGCAAAGGGGGCTCAAACAGGGAAAATCAGCCCCAGCATTTT.

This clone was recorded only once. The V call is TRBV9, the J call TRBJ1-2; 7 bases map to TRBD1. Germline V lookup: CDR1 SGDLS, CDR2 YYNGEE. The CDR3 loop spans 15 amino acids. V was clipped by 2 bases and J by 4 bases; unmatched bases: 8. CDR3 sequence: CASSVVQGTGYGYTF. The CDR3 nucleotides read TGTGCCAGCAGCGTTGTACAGGGGACGGGCTATGGCTACACCTTC.

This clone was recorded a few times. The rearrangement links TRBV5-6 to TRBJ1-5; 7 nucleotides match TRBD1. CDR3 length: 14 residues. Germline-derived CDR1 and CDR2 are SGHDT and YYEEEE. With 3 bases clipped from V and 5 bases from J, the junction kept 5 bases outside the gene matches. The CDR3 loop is CASSYRQGDQPQHF. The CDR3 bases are TGTGCCAGCAGCTATAGACAGGGTGATCAGCCCCAGCATTTT.

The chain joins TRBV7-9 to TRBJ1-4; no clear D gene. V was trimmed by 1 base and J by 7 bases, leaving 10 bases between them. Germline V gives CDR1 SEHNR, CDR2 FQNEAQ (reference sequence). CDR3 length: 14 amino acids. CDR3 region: CASSLDVELEKLFF. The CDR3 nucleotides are TGTGCCAGCAGCTTAGATGTGGAGCTTGAAAAACTGTTTTTT. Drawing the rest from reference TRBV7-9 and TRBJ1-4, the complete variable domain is DTGVSQNPRHKITKRGQNVTFRCDPISEHNRLYWYRQTLGQGPEFLTYFQNEAQLEKSRLLSDRFSAERPKGSFSTLEIQRTEQGDSAMYLCASSLDVELEKLFFGSGTQLSVL.

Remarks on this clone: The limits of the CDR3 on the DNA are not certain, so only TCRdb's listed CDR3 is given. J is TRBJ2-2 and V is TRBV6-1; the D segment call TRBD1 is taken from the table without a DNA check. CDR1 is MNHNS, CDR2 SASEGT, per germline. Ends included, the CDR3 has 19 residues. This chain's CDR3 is CASSDYLFFGRGDTGELFF.

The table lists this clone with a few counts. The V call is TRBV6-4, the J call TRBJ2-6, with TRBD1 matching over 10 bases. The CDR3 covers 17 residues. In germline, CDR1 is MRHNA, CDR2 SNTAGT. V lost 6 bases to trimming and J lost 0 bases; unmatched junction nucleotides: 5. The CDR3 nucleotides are TGTGCCAGCAGGAGGGACAGGGGTTCCTCTGGGGCCAACGTCCTGACTTTC. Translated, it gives CASRRDRGSSGANVLTF.

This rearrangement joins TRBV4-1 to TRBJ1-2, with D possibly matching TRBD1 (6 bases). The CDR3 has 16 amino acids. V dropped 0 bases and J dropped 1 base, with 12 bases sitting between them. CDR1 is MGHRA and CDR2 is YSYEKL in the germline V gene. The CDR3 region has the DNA TGCGCCAGCAGCCAAGATAGGGGGGGTATTAACTATGGCTACACCTTC. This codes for CASSQDRGGINYGYTF.